This is a list of T cell receptor beta chains from one sample in a study of blood T cell repertoires in COVID-19. Data came from immunoSEQ multiplex PCR; TCRdb stores just in-frame clones and leaves some out. The top ten hold approximately 17% of the sample, which has 100,000 to 150,000 clones, 81% seen once. The source material was peripheral blood. The receptors come from a man aged 25-45 years with COVID-19, enrolled during active disease. Both conserved end residues are part of each CDR3. A D gene is named only where the DNA matches it firmly. Only part of the rows carry a size: once, few, many, or a class if the clone is expanded.

size	length	V	J	D	DNA	CDR3
NA	16	TRBV3-1/TRBV3-2	TRBJ2-5	TRBD2	TGTGCCAGCAGCCCCTGGGGTAGCGGGGGGAAAGAGACCCAGTACTTC	CASSPWGSGGKETQYF
NA	18	TRBV28	TRBJ2-6	TRBD1	TGTGCCAGCAGCCCCATCATTTCAGGGGGAGCTGGGGCCAACGTCCTGACTTTC	CASSPIISGGAGANVLTF
NA	15	TRBV30	TRBJ2-2	TRBD1	TGTGCCTGGAGTGTTCCCCAGGGGGCAACCGGGGAGCTGTTTTTT	CAWSVPQGATGELFF
NA	13	TRBV27	TRBJ2-1	NA	TGTGCCAGCAGTCCCCAAGCCCCCGATGAGCAGTTCTTC	CASSPQAPDEQFF
NA	16	TRBV19	TRBJ2-1	NA	TGTGCCAGTAGTCCCCGGGACAAGGGGTCATACAATGAGCAGTTCTTC	CASSPRDKGSYNEQFF
NA	15	TRBV24-1	TRBJ2-7	TRBD2	TGTGCCACCAGTGACCCCGGGACTAGCGAGACCGAGCAGTACTTC	CATSDPGTSETEQYF
once	13	TRBV5-4	TRBJ2-7	NA	TGTGCCAGCACCTTGGGGGGCCTCGGGGAGCAGTACTTC	CASTLGGLGEQYF
NA	15	TRBV28	TRBJ2-1	TRBD2	TGTGCCAGCAGTCGGACTAGCGGGAGCTTGAATGAGCAGTTCTTC	CASSRTSGSLNEQFF
NA	13	TRBV6-1	TRBJ1-5	NA	TGTGCCAGCAGTGATACAGGGAACCAGCCCCAGCATTTT	CASSDTGNQPQHF
many	15	TRBV19	TRBJ1-2	NA	TGTGCCAGTAGTATTTTCCACAGGAGAACCTATGGCTACACCTTC	CASSIFHRRTYGYTF
NA	14	TRBV7-2	TRBJ2-1	NA	TGTGCCAGCAGCTTGAGCGGTAGCCCGAATGAGCAGTTCTTC	CASSLSGSPNEQFF